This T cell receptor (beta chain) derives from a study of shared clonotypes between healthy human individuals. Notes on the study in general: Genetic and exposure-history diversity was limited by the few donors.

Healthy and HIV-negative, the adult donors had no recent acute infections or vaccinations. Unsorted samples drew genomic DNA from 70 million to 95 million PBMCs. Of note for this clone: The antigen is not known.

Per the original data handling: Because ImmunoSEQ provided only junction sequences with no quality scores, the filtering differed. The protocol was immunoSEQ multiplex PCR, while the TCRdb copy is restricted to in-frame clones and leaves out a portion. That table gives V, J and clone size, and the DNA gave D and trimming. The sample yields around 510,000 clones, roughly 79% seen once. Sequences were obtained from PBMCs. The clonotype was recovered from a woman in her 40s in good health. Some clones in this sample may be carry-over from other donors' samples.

As DNA, the CDR3 is TGCGCCAGCAGCCCGGGTAGGGGACCTAATGAAAAACTGTTTTTT. Protein sequence: CASSPGRGPNEKLFF. V is TRBV5-1 and J is TRBJ1-4; tentatively, D is TRBD1 (5 bases). The ends were cut back, 4 bases at V and 3 bases at J, with 13 bases in the middle. The CDR3 length is 15 residues. The germline gives CDR1 SGHRS, CDR2 YFSETQ.